This TCR beta chain was recorded in a study of cytomegalovirus exposure and HLA in healthy donors. Study as a whole: One earlier analysis, a look at around 170 million T cells, found some 110 million unique TCR beta sequences. General observations from the study: Among TCR beta chains, those listed as cytomegalovirus-associated numbered about 150.

CDR1 and CDR2 from the germline V gene are LNHDA and SQIVND (reference sequence). The CDR3 sequence is 16 residues long. Germline trimming cut 7 bases from V and 1 base from J; bases unmatched to any gene: 9. This clone was observed a few times. Its specificity is unknown. Other DNA sequences within the sample encode an identical CDR3. Primers included in the PCR were 60 Vbeta and 13 Jbeta primers. Assay used: immunoSEQ multiplex PCR; TCRdb lists only in-frame clones, some missing. In the table there are about 82,000 clones, 60% to 80% of which are singletons. The clonotype originates from a man aged 50 or older in good health and CMV-seronegative. The sample consisted of PBMCs. V and J are TRBV19 and TRBJ1-5; the match to TRBD1 covers 8 bases. CDR3 in DNA: TGTGCCAGTACCGCCGACAGGGACAGGAGCAATCAGCCCCAGCATTTT. Protein sequence: CASTADRDRSNQPQHF. Filled out from reference TRBV19 and TRBJ1-5, the complete variable domain reads DGGITQSPKYLFRKEGQNVTLSCEQNLNHDAMYWYRQDPGQGLRLIYYSQIVNDFQKGDIAEGYSVSREKKESFPLTVTSAQKNPTAFYLCASTADRDRSNQPQHFGDGTRLSIL.